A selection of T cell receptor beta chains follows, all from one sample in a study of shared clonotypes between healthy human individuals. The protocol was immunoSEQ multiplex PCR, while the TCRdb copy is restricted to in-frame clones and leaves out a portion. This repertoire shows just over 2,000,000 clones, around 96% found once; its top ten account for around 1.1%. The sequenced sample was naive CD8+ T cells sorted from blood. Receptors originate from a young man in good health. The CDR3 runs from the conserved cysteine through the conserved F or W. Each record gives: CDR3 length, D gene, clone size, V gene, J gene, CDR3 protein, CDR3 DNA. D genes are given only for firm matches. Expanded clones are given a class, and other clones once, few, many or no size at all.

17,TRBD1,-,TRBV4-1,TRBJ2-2,CASSQPGQGTNTGELFF,TGCGCCAGCAGCCAACCCGGACAGGGGACGAACACCGGGGAGCTGTTTTTT
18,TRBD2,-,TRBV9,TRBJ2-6,CASSGGLAGYSGANVLTF,TGTGCCAGCAGCGGTGGACTAGCGGGATACTCTGGGGCCAACGTCCTGACTTTC
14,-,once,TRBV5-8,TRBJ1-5,CASSLGDSVQPQHF,TGTGCCAGCAGCTTGGGGGACTCCGTTCAGCCCCAGCATTTT
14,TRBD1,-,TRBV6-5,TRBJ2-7,CASSYGTVGYEQYF,TGTGCCAGCAGTTACGGGACAGTCGGCTACGAGCAGTACTTC
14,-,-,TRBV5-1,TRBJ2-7,CASSLDGRGFEQYF,TGCGCCAGCAGCTTGGACGGCAGGGGTTTCGAGCAGTACTTC
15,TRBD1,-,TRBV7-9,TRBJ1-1,CASSPWTGKNTEAFF,TGTGCCAGCAGCCCCTGGACAGGCAAGAACACTGAAGCTTTCTTT
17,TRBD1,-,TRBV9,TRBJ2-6,CASSAGTGGAGANVLTF,TGTGCCAGCAGCGCCGGGACAGGGGGCGCTGGGGCCAACGTCCTGACTTTC
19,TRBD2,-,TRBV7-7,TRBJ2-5,CASSPGLAGSSIPTETQYF,TGTGCTAGCAGTCCGGGACTAGCGGGATCCAGCATTCCGACTGAGACCCAGTACTTC
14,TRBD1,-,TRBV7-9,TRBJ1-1,CASSPGTVVAEAFF,TGTGCCAGCAGCCCCGGGACAGTAGTCGCTGAAGCTTTCTTT
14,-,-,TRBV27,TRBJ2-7,CASSLAGSSYEQYF,TGTGCCAGCAGTTTAGCGGGATCCAGCTACGAGCAGTACTTC
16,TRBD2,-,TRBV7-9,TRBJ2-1,CASSLVGSGGPSEQFF,TGTGCCAGCAGCTTAGTAGGTAGCGGGGGGCCCTCTGAGCAGTTCTTC
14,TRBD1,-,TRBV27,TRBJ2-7,CASRSSGTGNEQYF,TGTGCCAGCAGATCTTCCGGGACAGGGAACGAGCAGTACTTC
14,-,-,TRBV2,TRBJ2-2,CASREGVNTGELFF,TGTGCCAGCAGGGAGGGGGTGAACACCGGGGAGCTGTTTTTT
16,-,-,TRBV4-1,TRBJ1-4,CASSQGRGTTNEKLFF,TGCGCCAGCAGCCAGGGGCGGGGAACTACCAATGAAAAACTGTTTTTT
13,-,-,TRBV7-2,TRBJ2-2,CASSSQGTGELFF,TGTGCCAGCAGCTCTCAGGGAACCGGGGAGCTGTTTTTT
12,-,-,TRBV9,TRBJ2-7,CASSSSGTEQYF,TGTGCCAGCAGCTCAAGTGGGACCGAGCAGTACTTC
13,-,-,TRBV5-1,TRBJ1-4,CASSPDYMEKLFF,TGCGCCAGCAGCCCGGATTATATGGAAAAACTGTTTTTT
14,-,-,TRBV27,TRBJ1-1,CASSLGGAYTEAFF,TGTGCCAGCAGTTTAGGGGGCGCGTACACTGAAGCTTTCTTT
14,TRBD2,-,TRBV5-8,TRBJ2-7,CASSLRGDNSEQYF,TGTGCCAGCAGCTTGCGGGGGGATAATTCCGAGCAGTACTTC
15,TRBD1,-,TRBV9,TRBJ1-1,CASSVGGTGGTEAFF,TGTGCCAGCAGCGTAGGAGGAACAGGGGGTACTGAAGCTTTCTTT
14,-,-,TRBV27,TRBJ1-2,CASSLSRPAYGYTF,TGTGCCAGCAGTTTATCGCGCCCGGCTTATGGCTACACCTTC
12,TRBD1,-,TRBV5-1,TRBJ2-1,CASSLQGGEQFF,TGCGCCAGCAGCTTACAGGGGGGCGAGCAGTTCTTC
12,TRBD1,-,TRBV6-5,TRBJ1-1,CASHRGGTEAFF,TGTGCCAGCCACAGGGGGGGGACTGAAGCTTTCTTT
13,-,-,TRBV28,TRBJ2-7,CASSLLGNGEQYF,TGTGCCAGCAGTCTCCTTGGAAACGGCGAGCAGTACTTC
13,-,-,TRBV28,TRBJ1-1,CASSLRGIPEAFF,TGTGCCAGCAGTTTACGGGGGATACCTGAAGCTTTCTTT
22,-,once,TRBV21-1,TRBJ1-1,CASSKGRRSEGQGKGFSTEAFF,TGTGCCAGCAGCAAAGGCCGAAGGTCGGAGGGACAGGGAAAGGGCTTTAGCACTGAAGCTTTCTTT
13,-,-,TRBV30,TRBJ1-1,CAWKLPKNTEAFF,TGTGCCTGGAAACTACCGAAGAACACTGAAGCTTTCTTT
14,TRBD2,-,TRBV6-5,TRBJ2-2,CASSYSGGGGELFF,TGTGCCAGCAGTTATAGCGGGGGAGGCGGGGAGCTGTTTTTT
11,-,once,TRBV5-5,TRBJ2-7,CASSLVDEQYF,TGTGCCAGCAGCTTAGTTGACGAGCAGTACTTC
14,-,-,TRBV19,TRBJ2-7,CASSSRDLPYEQYF,TGTGCCAGTAGTAGTCGGGACTTACCCTACGAGCAGTACTTC
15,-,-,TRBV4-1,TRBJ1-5,CASSQEYLSNQPQHF,TGCGCCAGCAGCCAAGAATACTTGAGCAATCAGCCCCAGCATTTT
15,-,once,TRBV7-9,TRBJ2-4,CASSLGDLAKNIQYF,TGTGCCAGCAGCTTGGGGGACTTAGCCAAAAACATTCAGTACTTC
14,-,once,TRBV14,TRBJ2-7,CASSLRGLLYEQYF,TGTGCCAGCAGCCTACGCGGACTACTTTACGAGCAGTACTTC